The 16 T cell receptor beta chains presented below share a single source sample, sequenced in a study of blood T cell repertoires in COVID-19. Using immunoSEQ multiplex PCR, the repertoire was profiled, and TCRdb retains in-frame clones only, with some absent. This sample has 200,000 to 300,000 clones, with approximately 90% found just once. The sequencing input was peripheral blood. Receptor source: a man aged 55 to 69 who had recovered from COVID-19.

CDR3: CASTTRGEDTEAFF. CDR3 bases: TGTGCCAGCACCACCCGAGGGGAGGACACTGAAGCTTTCTTT. This chain joins TRBV6-5 and TRBJ1-1, with a tentative D call TRBD1 (5 bases). Trimming stripped 7 bases from V and 3 bases from J, with 15 bases between. The length of the CDR3 is 14 residues. The germline gives CDR1 MNHEY, CDR2 SVGAGI.

The chain employs TRBV6-5 and TRBJ1-2, with 9 bases that match TRBD1. The CDR3 spans 15 residues. Germline CDR1 and CDR2: MNHEY and SVGAGI. J lost 5 bases, V lost 6 bases, and 10 bases had no gene match. DNA of the CDR3: TGTGCCAGCAGCTTAGGACAGGGGCTAACTTATGGCTACACCTTC. This translates into CASSLGQGLTYGYTF.

The chain is built from TRBV13 and TRBJ2-5; TRBD2 might be the D (6 bases). Per germline, CDR1 PRHDT and CDR2 FYEKMQ (reference sequence). The CDR3 sequence is 14 residues long. Trimming took off 4 bases at V and 5 bases at J, with 14 bases between the two ends. The CDR3 DNA follows: TGTGCCAGCAGCTCCAGGGACGGGAGTGAGACCCAGTACTTC. Its protein is CASSSRDGSETQYF. Full variable domain (remainder filled in from reference TRBV13 and TRBJ2-5): AAGVIQSPRHLIKEKRETATLKCYPIPRHDTVYWYQQGPGQDPQFLISFYEKMQSDKGSIPDRFSAQQFSDYHSELNMSSLELGDSALYFCASSSRDGSETQYFGPGTRLLVL.

This clone came up a few times. This chain uses TRBV6-1 with TRBJ2-1, with 9 bases aligning to TRBD1. CDR1 MNHNS and CDR2 SASEGT come from the germline V gene. V was clipped by 2 bases and J by 7 bases; unmatched bases: 6. The CDR3 sequence is 15 residues long. CDR3 sequence (DNA): TGTGCCAGCAGTGAATCGTGGGACAGGGTTAATGAGCAGTTCTTC. Its translation: CASSESWDRVNEQFF.

This clone was recorded once. This chain connects TRBV9 to TRBJ2-1, with 9 bases fitting TRBD2. The CDR3 length is 15 residues. Losses at the gene ends were 0 bases for V and 9 bases for J; bases not matched to a gene: 7. The V gene's germline CDR1 is SGDLS and CDR2 YYNGEE. The CDR3 region has the DNA TGTGCCAGCAGCGTAGTGGCGGGGGGGCGCGGTGAGCAGTTCTTC. Protein product: CASSVVAGGRGEQFF.

V gene TRBV24-1 combines with J gene TRBJ1-1; maybe TRBD1 (6 bases). Trimming cost V 7 bases and J 6 bases, with 14 bases left between them. The CDR3 runs 13 residues. CDR1 is KGHDR and CDR2 is SFDVKD in the germline V gene. CDR3 sequence reads: CATRSSGASEAFF. CDR3 nucleotide sequence: TGTGCCACCAGATCCTCAGGGGCTTCTGAAGCTTTCTTT.

This chain links TRBV4-1 with TRBJ1-1; the match to TRBD1 covers 7 bases. The CDR3 runs 15 residues. CDR1 and CDR2 (germline): MGHRA, YSYEKL. J gave up 3 bases and V 0 bases, and 4 bases lay outside the gene matches. The CDR3 DNA reads as TGCGCCAGCAGCCAAGATAGGCAGGGGGACACTGAAGCTTTCTTT. Protein: CASSQDRQGDTEAFF.

CDR3 in amino acids: CASSRQAYEQYF. The CDR3 coding sequence is TGTGCCAGCAGTAGACAGGCCTACGAGCAGTACTTC. The chain links TRBV12-3 or TRBV12-4 to TRBJ2-7, with a weak D call TRBD1 (6 bases). The CDR3 covers 12 residues. The ends were cut back, 5 bases at V and 2 bases at J, with 7 bases in the middle.

The V and J genes are TRBV7-2 and TRBJ2-3, with 9 positions matching TRBD2. Trimming took 5 bases from V and 6 from J; bases not matched to a gene: 9. The CDR3 is made up of 15 amino acids. Germline V lookup: CDR1 SGHTA, CDR2 FQGNSA. The CDR3 DNA follows: TGTGCCAGCAGCCGCGGGGGGGCCAGGCAGGATACGCAGTATTTT. The encoded protein is CASSRGGARQDTQYF.

The rearrangement links TRBV11-2 to TRBJ2-5; D perhaps matches TRBD1 (5 bases). V was clipped by 0 bases and J by 6 bases, with 14 bases between them. CDR3 size: 15 residues. Germline-derived CDR1 and CDR2 are SGHAT and FQNNGV. Here the CDR3 DNA reads TGTGCCAGCAGCTTAGATGGGGCCGAACTCCAGACCCAGTACTTC. The encoded protein is CASSLDGAELQTQYF.

The J gene is TRBJ2-3, the V gene TRBV7-9, with 15 nucleotides matching TRBD2. The CDR3 has 18 amino acids. Trimming at V came to 5 bases and at J to 6 bases, leaving 12 bases not matched to a gene. Germline V lookup: CDR1 SEHNR, CDR2 FQNEAQ (reference sequence). CDR3 sequence reads: CASSAFPGLAGGRDTQYF. CDR3 coding DNA: TGTGCCAGCAGCGCGTTTCCGGGACTAGCGGGGGGTAGGGATACGCAGTATTTT. Full variable domain (missing parts from reference TRBV7-9 and TRBJ2-3): DTGVSQNPRHKITKRGQNVTFRCDPISEHNRLYWYRQTLGQGPEFLTYFQNEAQLEKSRLLSDRFSAERPKGSFSTLEIQRTEQGDSAMYLCASSAFPGLAGGRDTQYFGPGTRLTVL.

The chain combines TRBV19 with TRBJ2-4, with a possible D match to TRBD1 (5 bases). V lost 1 base, J lost 9 bases, and 13 bases lay in between. CDR3 length: 14 residues. In germline, CDR1 is LNHDA, CDR2 SQIVND (reference sequence). The CDR3 is CASSIVNQGSIQYF. The CDR3 region has the DNA TGTGCCAGTAGTATAGTCAACCAGGGAAGCATTCAGTACTTC.

Here the CDR3 DNA reads TGTGCCAGCTCACGACGACAGGAGACGAACACTGAAGCTTTCTTT. This sequence encodes CASSRRQETNTEAFF. V and J are TRBV18 and TRBJ1-1; D might be TRBD1 (6 bases). Trimming took off 4 bases at V and 1 base at J, with 13 bases between the two ends. The CDR3 loop spans 15 amino acids. Germline values: CDR1 KGHSH, CDR2 LQKENI.

This clone was seen a single time. The chain employs TRBV30 and TRBJ1-3; no clear D. The germline V and J ends were trimmed by 6 bases and 7 bases, with 13 bases remaining between them. Looked up from germline, CDR1 is GTSNPN and CDR2 is SVGIG (reference sequence). The CDR3 contains 12 residues. CDR3 protein: CACQEGRNTIYF. CDR3 DNA: TGTGCCTGTCAAGAGGGCCGGAACACCATATATTTT.

This chain connects TRBV7-6 to TRBJ2-7; 9 nucleotides line up with TRBD2. Germline values: CDR1 SGHVS, CDR2 FNYEAQ. This CDR3 comprises 14 residues. V trimming: 5 bases; J trimming: 4 bases; junction bases outside the gene matches: 6. CDR3 bases: TGTGCCAGCAGCCCGAGCGGGGGGAGATACGAGCAGTACTTC. Its protein is CASSPSGGRYEQYF.

The rearrangement joins TRBV30 to TRBJ1-5; 8 bases align to TRBD1. Germline CDR1 reads GTSNPN; CDR2 reads SVGIG (reference sequence). The V and J ends lost 3 bases and 2 bases, in that order; junction bases with no gene match: 6. This CDR3 contains 15 residues. Here the CDR3 DNA reads TGTGCCTGGAGCCTTGACAGGGGAGGCAATCAGCCCCAGCATTTT. This encodes CAWSLDRGGNQPQHF.